This T cell receptor beta chain was observed in a study of neurological immune-mediated disorders. Study results and limitations: No sharing of CDR3 amino acid sequences was observed among expanded clones across subjects, suggesting private repertoires in all groups.

In its sample, this clonotype was seen many times. Its specificity is not known. The authors produced cDNA by 5'RACE using 10-nucleotide random UMIs. Sequencing runs each generated in excess of 180 million TCR-beta sequences derived from 15-18 subjects. TCRdb processed the 5' RACE reads anew with MiXCR; each CDR3 protein has one entry. The sample has tens of thousands of distinct CDR3 sequences, approximately 17% seen once. Trimming stripped 0 bases from V and 4 bases from J, with 7 bases between. The CDR3 has 15 amino acids. The germline CDR1 and CDR2 sequences are SGHTA and FQGTGA. Sequenced sample: PBMCs. This clonotype was sampled from a woman in her forties in good health. The rearrangement uses TRBV7-3 and TRBJ2-6; D possibly matches TRBD1 or TRBD2 (5 bases each). The CDR3 DNA reads TGTGCCAGCAGCTTAACGGGGGTAGGGGCCAACGTCCTGACTTTC. Protein: CASSLTGVGANVLTF.